Sequencing of this T cell receptor (beta chain) was carried out in a study of cytomegalovirus exposure and HLA in healthy donors. Germline assignment: CDR1 MGHRA and CDR2 YSYEKL. The CDR3 totals 19 residues. V shed 1 base and J shed 7 bases, with 26 bases lying between them. A multiplex PCR was run with 60 Vbeta primers and 13 Jbeta primers. Assay used: immunoSEQ multiplex PCR; TCRdb lists only in-frame clones, some missing. Seen here are about 130,000 clones, around three quarters observed once, and the top ten hold around 1.8%. The study's findings and limits: Accurate prediction of most subjects' HLA-A and HLA-B alleles from TCR beta sequences was reported.

A remark on this clone: What it binds is unknown.

The receptor's source is a woman in her fifties or sixties in good health and CMV-seronegative. Sequenced input: PBMCs. The rearrangement joins TRBV4-1 to TRBJ1-5, with D possibly TRBD1 on 6 matching bases. The CDR3: CASSQGGPKGRGLEQPQHF. CDR3 sequence (DNA): TGCGCCAGCAGCCAAGGCGGGCCCAAAGGCAGGGGTCTGGAGCAGCCCCAGCATTTT.